One and the same sample provided the 3 T cell receptor beta chains below, sequenced in a study of T-cell memory formation after mild COVID-19. TCRdb re-called the 5' RACE reads through MiXCR, storing one row per CDR3 protein. The data show roughly 500,000 distinct CDR3 sequences, around 21% seen once. Sequences were obtained from PBMCs or a T cell subset sorted from them (not recorded which). The receptors stem from an adult woman who had mild COVID-19 (a few samples of this study predate the infection). Cell type and time point are not known.

V gene TRBV15 combines with J gene TRBJ1-2; 7 bases line up with TRBD1. Germline lookup yields CDR1 LNHNV and CDR2 YYDKDF (reference sequence). Losses at the gene ends were 2 bases for V and 8 bases for J; bases not matched to a gene: 14. The CDR3 length is 16 residues. CDR3 loop: CATSRTQIRGYGGYTF. The CDR3 DNA is TGTGCCACCAGCAGAACGCAAATCAGGGGGTACGGGGGCTACACCTTC. The whole variable domain, filled in from reference TRBV15 and TRBJ1-2, reads DAMVIQNPRYQVTQFGKPVTLSCSQTLNHNVMYWYQQKSSQAPKLLFHYYDKDFNNEADTPDNFQSRRPNTSFCFLDIRSPGLGDTAMYLCATSRTQIRGYGGYTFGSGTRLTVV.

This clonotype was detected only a few times. The rearrangement uses TRBV12-3 or TRBV12-4 and TRBJ1-1; 8 nucleotides agree with TRBD1. V lost 8 bases and J lost 10; bases outside the gene matches: 9. The CDR3 covers 12 residues. The CDR3 loop reads CASLKYGQGAFF. The CDR3 region has the DNA TGTGCCAGCCTCAAGTACGGACAGGGAGCTTTCTTT.

The chain has TRBV4-1 and TRBJ1-2, with D uncertain. CDR1 is MGHRA and CDR2 is YSYEKL in the germline V gene. This CDR3 region has 15 residues. The V end was cut by 1 base, the J end by 3 bases, with 12 bases between. The CDR3 reads CASSQADTADYGYTF. In nucleotides, the CDR3 is TGCGCCAGCAGCCAAGCAGACACGGCTGACTATGGCTACACCTTC.